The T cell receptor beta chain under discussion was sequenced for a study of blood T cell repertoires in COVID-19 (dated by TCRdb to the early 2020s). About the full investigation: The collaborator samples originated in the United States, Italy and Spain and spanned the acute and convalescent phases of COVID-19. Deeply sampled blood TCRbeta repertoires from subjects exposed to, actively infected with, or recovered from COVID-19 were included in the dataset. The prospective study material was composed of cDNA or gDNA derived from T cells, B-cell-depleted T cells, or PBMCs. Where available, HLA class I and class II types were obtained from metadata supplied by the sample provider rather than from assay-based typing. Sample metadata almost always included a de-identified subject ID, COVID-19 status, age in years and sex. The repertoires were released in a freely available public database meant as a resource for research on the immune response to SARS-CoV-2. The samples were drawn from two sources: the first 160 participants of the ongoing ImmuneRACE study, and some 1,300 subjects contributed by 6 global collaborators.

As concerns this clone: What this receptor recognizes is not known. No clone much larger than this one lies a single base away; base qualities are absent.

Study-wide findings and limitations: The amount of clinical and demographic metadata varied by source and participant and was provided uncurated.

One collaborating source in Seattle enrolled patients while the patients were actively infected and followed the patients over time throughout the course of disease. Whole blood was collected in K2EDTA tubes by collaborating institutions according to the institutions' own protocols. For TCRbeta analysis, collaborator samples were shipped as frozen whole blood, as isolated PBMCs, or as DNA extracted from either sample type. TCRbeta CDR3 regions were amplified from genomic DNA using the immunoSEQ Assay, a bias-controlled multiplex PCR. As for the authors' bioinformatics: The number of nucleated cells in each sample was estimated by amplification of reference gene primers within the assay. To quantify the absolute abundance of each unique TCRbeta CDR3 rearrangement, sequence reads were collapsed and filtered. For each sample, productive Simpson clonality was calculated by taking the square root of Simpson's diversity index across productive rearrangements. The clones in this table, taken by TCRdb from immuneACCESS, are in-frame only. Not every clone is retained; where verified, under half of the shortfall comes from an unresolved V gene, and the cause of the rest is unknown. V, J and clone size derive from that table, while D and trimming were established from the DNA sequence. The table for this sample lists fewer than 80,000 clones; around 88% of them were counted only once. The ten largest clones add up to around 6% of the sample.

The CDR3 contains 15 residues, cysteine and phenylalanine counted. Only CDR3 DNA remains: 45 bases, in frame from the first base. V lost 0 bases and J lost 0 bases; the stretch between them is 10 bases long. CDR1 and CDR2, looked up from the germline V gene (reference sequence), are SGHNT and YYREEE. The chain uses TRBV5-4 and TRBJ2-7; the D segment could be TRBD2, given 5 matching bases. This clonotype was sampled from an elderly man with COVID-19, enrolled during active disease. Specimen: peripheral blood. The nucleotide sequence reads TGTGCCAGCAGCTTGGTTTTGGGGAGCTCCTACGAGCAGTACTTC. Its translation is CASSLVLGSSYEQYF.